The 27 T cell receptor beta chains reported below all come from one sample, sequenced in a study of blood T cells in healthy people across ages. Combining a sample-barcoded 5' primer with a J-beta primer mix, a second PCR ran for about 7 to 11 cycles. One entry per CDR3 protein, called by TCRdb with MiXCR from the 5' RACE reads. Among roughly 1.6 million distinct CDR3 sequences listed, roughly 30% were seen once. The sequencing sample was made of blood. These receptors were obtained from a woman aged 25 to 39 in good health.

The chain combines TRBV6-5 with TRBJ2-5; D not certain. Gene TRBJ2-7 matches the end of the DNA better, so the J call may be wrong. The length of the CDR3 is 11 residues. The germline V gene encodes CDR1 MNHEY and CDR2 SVGAGI. Here the CDR3 DNA reads TGTGCCACAATCCTGGGATACGAGCAGTACTTC. It specifies CATILGYEQYF.

The V and J genes are TRBV7-9 and TRBJ2-2; D is undetermined. Trimming pared 1 base from V and 1 base from J, leaving 7 bases between. CDR3 length equals 15 residues. CDR1 is SEHNR, CDR2 FQNEAQ, per germline (reference sequence). The CDR3 nucleotides read TGTGCCAGCAGCTTAGGTCAGGAGAACACCGGGGAGCTGTTTTTT. Protein product: CASSLGQENTGELFF.

The rearrangement joins TRBV20-1 to TRBJ2-1; no definite D call. Per the germline V gene, CDR1 is DFQATT and CDR2 is SNEGSKA (reference sequence). V lost 3 bases, J lost 9 bases, and 12 bases lay in between. This CDR3 contains 12 residues. The CDR3: CSASASPSEQFF. The CDR3 DNA reads as TGCAGTGCTAGTGCCAGCCCTAGTGAGCAGTTCTTC.

A note on this clonotype: At one end, the junction sequence differs from germline, possibly due to a read error. The genes are TRBV7-9 and TRBJ1-4, with a possible D match to TRBD1 (5 bases). The CDR3 consists of 14 residues. Germline lookup yields CDR1 SEHNR and CDR2 FQNEAQ (reference sequence). The CDR3: CASSQGATNEKRFF. The CDR3 coding sequence is TGTGCCAGCAGCCAGGGTGCAACTAATGAAAAACGGTTTTTT. The variable domain in full, completed from reference TRBV7-9 and TRBJ1-4, reads DTGVSQNPRHKITKRGQNVTFRCDPISEHNRLYWYRQTLGQGPEFLTYFQNEAQLEKSRLLSDRFSAERPKGSFSTLEIQRTEQGDSAMYLCASSQGATNEKRFFGSGTQLSVL.

Only a few counts were recorded for this clonotype. The chain uses TRBV10-3 and TRBJ2-7; D gene uncertain. The length of the CDR3 is 15 residues. Trimming left V 8 bases short and J 0 bases short, with 17 bases between. Germline V lookup: CDR1 ENHRY, CDR2 SYGVKD. In DNA, the CDR3 is TGTGCCATCGGTCGGACCCTCATGGGCTCCTACGAGCAGTACTTC. It is translated as CAIGRTLMGSYEQYF.

This clonotype was detected only a few times. V and J are TRBV7-2 and TRBJ2-2; 12 bases align to TRBD1. Germline-derived CDR1 and CDR2 are SGHTA and FQGNSA. Trimming removed 4 bases from V and 5 bases from J; junction bases left unmatched: 11. The CDR3 has 18 amino acids. The CDR3 coding sequence is TGTGCCAGCAGCTCCAACTGGGACAGGGGGCGGGAAACCGGGGAGCTGTTTTTT. Its translation: CASSSNWDRGRETGELFF.

Only one count was recorded for this clonotype. The chain employs TRBV7-2 and TRBJ1-6; no reliable D call. The germline CDR1 and CDR2 sequences are SGHTA and FQGNSA. Trimming took 1 base from V and 19 from J, leaving 29 bases between them. The CDR3 has 17 residues. The CDR3 DNA is TGTGCCAGCAGCTTAGACGCTCGAGGGCCTTATAATTCACCCCCTCACTTT. This encodes CASSLDARGPYNSPPHF.

V is TRBV28 and J is TRBJ2-2, with D possibly being TRBD1 (6 bases). Deletions cut 4 bases from V and 5 bases from J, with 23 bases between. Germline V gives CDR1 MDHEN, CDR2 SYDVKM. This CDR3 comprises 18 residues. The chain's CDR3 is CASSSLLEGTTRTGELFF. DNA for the CDR3: TGTGCCAGCAGTTCCCTACTCGAGGGGACAACTAGAACCGGGGAGCTGTTTTTT.

A few counts support this clonotype. This chain's CDR3 is CSATLPSFHTQYF. Here the CDR3 DNA reads TGCAGTGCTACACTTCCTAGCTTCCATACGCAGTATTTT. The chain is built from TRBV20-1 and TRBJ2-3; tentatively, D is TRBD2 (5 bases). The CDR3 consists of 13 residues. Germline CDR1 reads DFQATT; CDR2 reads SNEGSKA (reference sequence). The V and J ends lost 4 bases and 7 bases respectively, with 15 bases between them.

The chain uses TRBV11-2 and TRBJ1-2; D not resolved. Deletions cut 5 bases from V and 5 bases from J, with 21 bases between. CDR3 length: 16 amino acids. Germline V gives CDR1 SGHAT, CDR2 FQNNGV. CDR3 DNA sequence: TGTGCCAGCAGCCCCATCCGGGGAGGGCCTGGGTATGGCTACACCTTC. This translates into CASSPIRGGPGYGYTF.

This rearrangement joins TRBV6-2 or TRBV6-3 to TRBJ2-1, with D uncertain. CDR1 is MNHEY, CDR2 SVGEGT, per germline. Trimming pared 2 bases from V and 10 bases from J, leaving 9 bases between. The CDR3 has 12 amino acids. CDR3 protein: CASSYPANEQFF. The CDR3 bases are TGTGCCAGCAGTTACCCCGCTAACGAGCAGTTCTTC.

The J gene is TRBJ2-7, the V gene TRBV4-1; D tentatively fits TRBD1 or TRBD2 (5 bases each). CDR1 is MGHRA and CDR2 is YSYEKL in the germline V gene. This CDR3 comprises 14 residues. Trimming left V 4 bases short and J 5 bases short, with 15 bases between. The CDR3 DNA follows: TGCGCCAGCAGCCCGGGACGGGGACGTAACGAGCAGTACGTC. It is translated as CASSPGRGRNEQYV.

The V and J genes are TRBV6-1 and TRBJ1-5, with no clear D. The ends were cut back, 3 bases at V and 6 bases at J, with 6 bases in the middle. The CDR3 extends over 12 amino acids. Germline CDR1 reads MNHNS; CDR2 reads SASEGT. The CDR3 DNA is TGTGCCAGCAGTGATTGGGGTCAGCCCCAGCATTTT. This sequence encodes CASSDWGQPQHF.

The chain joins TRBV27 to TRBJ1-6, with D possibly being TRBD1 (5 bases). V was trimmed by 5 bases and J by 10 bases, leaving 18 bases between them. CDR3 length: 15 residues. Looked up from germline, CDR1 is MNHEY and CDR2 is SMNVEV (reference sequence). DNA for the CDR3: TGTGCCAGCAGTCCAACGACGGTGGGGGGATCACCCCTCCACTTT. This translates into CASSPTTVGGSPLHF.

V gene TRBV29-1 combines with J gene TRBJ1-2; D gene uncertain. CDR1 is SQVTM and CDR2 is ANQGSEA in the germline V gene. V lost 2 bases, J lost 6 bases, and 4 bases lay in between. CDR3 length: 10 residues. DNA for the CDR3: TGCAGCGTTGAAAGGAATGGCTACACCTTC. It translates to CSVERNGYTF.

This chain links TRBV25-1 with TRBJ2-5; no definite D call. The germline CDR1 and CDR2 sequences are MGHDK and SYGVNS. The CDR3 contains 15 residues. V lost 4 bases and J lost 5, with 17 bases in between. The CDR3 coding sequence is TGTGCCAGCAGTGGCCCCGCACCCTTCGGGGAGACCCAGTACTTC. Its protein is CASSGPAPFGETQYF. The complete variable domain, with remaining parts taken from reference TRBV25-1 and TRBJ2-5, reads EADIYQTPRYLVIGTGKKITLECSQTMGHDKMYWYQQDPGMELHLIHYSYGVNSTEKGDLSSESTVSRIRTEHFPLTLESARPSHTSQYLCASSGPAPFGETQYFGPGTRLLVL.

With respect to this clonotype: Germline and junction disagree at one end, which may indicate a read error. This rearrangement joins TRBV4-2 to TRBJ2-1, with D possibly TRBD2 on 5 matching bases. This CDR3 has 18 amino acids. Germline loops: CDR1 LGHNA, CDR2 YNFKEQ. As DNA, the CDR3 is TGTGCCAGCAGCCAGGCGGGTGACGGTCAGAGGTTTTACAGTGAGCAGTTCTTC. Protein product: CASSQAGDGQRFYSEQFF.

This clonotype was seen more than once but under ten times. The chain employs TRBV5-1 and TRBJ1-4; D possibly corresponds to TRBD1 (6 bases). The CDR3 spans 14 residues. V lost 2 bases to trimming and J lost 4 bases, with 9 bases between them. Germline lookup yields CDR1 SGHRS and CDR2 YFSETQ. In DNA, the CDR3 is TGCGCCAGCAGCTTTGACAGGCGTAATGAAAAACTGTTTTTT. Translating it yields CASSFDRRNEKLFF.

The chain combines TRBV30 with TRBJ2-7, with TRBD1 as a possible D gene (5 bases). The CDR3 runs 13 residues. Per the germline V gene, CDR1 is GTSNPN and CDR2 is SVGIG (reference sequence). Trimming removed 4 bases at V and 3 bases at J, with 13 bases between. The CDR3 region has the DNA TGTGCCTGGACCTTCGGCGGACACTACGAGCAGTACTTC. Translation: CAWTFGGHYEQYF. Variable domain in full (rest from reference TRBV30 and TRBJ2-7): SQTIHQWPATLVQPVGSPLSLECTVEGTSNPNLYWYRQAAGRGLQLLFYSVGIGQISSEVPQNLSASRPQDRQFILSSKKLLLSDSGFYLCAWTFGGHYEQYFGPGTRLTVT.

A few counts support this clonotype. The chain links TRBV6-1 to TRBJ2-7; D might be TRBD2 (5 bases). The V and J ends lost 2 bases and 3 bases respectively, with 11 bases between them. Germline CDR1 reads MNHNS; CDR2 reads SASEGT. The CDR3 is made up of 14 amino acids. Here the CDR3 reads CASSEWRRDYEQYF. The DNA for the CDR3 is TGTGCCAGCAGTGAATGGAGGAGAGACTACGAGCAGTACTTC.

This clonotype appeared a few times. The rearrangement joins TRBV9 to TRBJ1-2; D ambiguous. The germline CDR1 and CDR2 sequences are SGDLS and YYNGEE. The CDR3 sequence is 13 residues long. Trimming left V 0 bases short and J 7 bases short, with 10 bases between. In DNA form, the CDR3 reads TGTGCCAGCAGCGTAGCCCCGCGAGGTGGCTACACCTTC. Its protein product is CASSVAPRGGYTF. The full variable domain, rest sourced from reference TRBV9 and TRBJ1-2, is DSGVTQTPKHLITATGQRVTLRCSPRSGDLSVYWYQQSLDQGLQFLIQYYNGEERAKGNILERFSAQQFPDLHSELNLSSLELGDSALYFCASSVAPRGGYTFGSGTRLTVV.

Details on this clonotype: A read error may produce the germline difference seen at one junction end. The CDR3 nucleotides read TGTGCCAGCAACTTAGCTGGCGGGAGCCCAGATACGCAGTATTTT. This codes for CASNLAGGSPDTQYF. The chain employs TRBV7-8 and TRBJ2-3; 7 nucleotides agree with TRBD2. The CDR3 sequence is 15 residues long. CDR1 SGHVS and CDR2 FQNEAQ come from the germline V gene.

This clonotype was recorded a few times. The V call is TRBV3-1, the J call TRBJ2-3; 8 nucleotides agree with TRBD2. Germline V gene sequence: CDR1 LGHDT, CDR2 YNNKEL (reference sequence). CDR3 length: 15 residues. Unmatched junction bases numbered 7, after V lost 1 base and J lost 7 bases. CDR3 DNA sequence: TGTGCCAGCAGCCAAGCCGGGGGGGGACCTTATACGCAGTATTTT. It encodes CASSQAGGGPYTQYF.

The rearrangement joins TRBV6-1 to TRBJ1-4; a weak D match, TRBD1 (5 bases). There are 15 residues in the CDR3. V lost 4 bases and J 10 bases, leaving 19 bases between the germline ends. Germline assignment: CDR1 MNHNS and CDR2 SASEGT. Here the CDR3 reads CASSGGAAGPAKLFF. For the CDR3, the DNA is TGTGCCAGCAGTGGAGGGGCCGCCGGCCCGGCAAAACTGTTTTTT.

This clonotype was observed a few times. V and J are TRBV20-1 and TRBJ2-7; possibly TRBD1 for D (7 bases). In germline, CDR1 is DFQATT, CDR2 SNEGSKA (reference sequence). Trimming shortened V by 0 bases and J by 6 bases, and 15 bases separated the two germline ends. The CDR3 has 14 amino acids. The CDR3 is CSARDQGGTGEQYF. The CDR3 nucleotides read TGCAGTGCTAGAGATCAGGGGGGCACGGGCGAGCAGTACTTC.

Only a few counts were recorded for this clonotype. The CDR3 loop is CASRMEQGAYEQYF. The CDR3 coding sequence is TGTGCCAGCCGCATGGAGCAGGGAGCCTACGAGCAGTACTTC. The chain employs TRBV6-2 or TRBV6-3 and TRBJ2-7; D may correspond to TRBD1 or TRBD2 (5 bases each). The V end was cut by 8 bases, the J end by 2 bases, with 16 bases between. CDR3 length: 14 amino acids. Germline lookup yields CDR1 MNHEY and CDR2 SVGEGT.

The rearrangement links TRBV7-2 to TRBJ2-1; possible D gene TRBD1, 6 bases. CDR1 is SGHTA, CDR2 FQGNSA, per germline. CDR3 length: 13 residues. Deletions cut 3 bases from V and 9 bases from J, with 12 bases between. The CDR3 DNA is TGTGCCAGCAGCTTGAGGGGGAACAGTGAGCAGTTCTTC. Its protein product is CASSLRGNSEQFF.